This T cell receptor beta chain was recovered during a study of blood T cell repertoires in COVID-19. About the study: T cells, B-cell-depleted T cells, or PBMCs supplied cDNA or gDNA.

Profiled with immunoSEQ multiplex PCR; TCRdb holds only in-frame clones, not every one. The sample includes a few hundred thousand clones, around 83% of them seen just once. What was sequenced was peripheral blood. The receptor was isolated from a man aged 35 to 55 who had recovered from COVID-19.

This CDR3 reads CASSIALDRRGEQFF. The DNA for the CDR3 is TGTGCCAGTAGTATAGCCCTGGACAGGCGGGGTGAGCAGTTCTTC. This rearrangement joins TRBV19 to TRBJ2-1, with D tentatively TRBD1 (7 bases). V gave up 1 base and J gave up 9 bases, with 16 bases separating them. This CDR3 contains 15 residues. The germline V gene encodes CDR1 LNHDA and CDR2 SQIVND (reference sequence). The variable domain in full, with the rest retrieved from reference TRBV19 and TRBJ2-1, is DGGITQSPKYLFRKEGQNVTLSCEQNLNHDAMYWYRQDPGQGLRLIYYSQIVNDFQKGDIAEGYSVSREKKESFPLTVTSAQKNPTAFYLCASSIALDRRGEQFFGPGTRLTVL.